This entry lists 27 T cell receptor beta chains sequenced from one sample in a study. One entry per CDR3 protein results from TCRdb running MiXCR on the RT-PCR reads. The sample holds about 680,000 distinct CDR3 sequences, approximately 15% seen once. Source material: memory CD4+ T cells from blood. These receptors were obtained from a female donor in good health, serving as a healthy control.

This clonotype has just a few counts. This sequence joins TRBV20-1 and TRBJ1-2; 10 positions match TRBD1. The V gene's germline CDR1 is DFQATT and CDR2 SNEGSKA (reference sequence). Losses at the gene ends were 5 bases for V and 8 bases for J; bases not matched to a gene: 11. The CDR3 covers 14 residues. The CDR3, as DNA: TGCAGTGCTGAGAGACCGGGACAGGGGACCGGCTACACCTTC. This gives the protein CSAERPGQGTGYTF.

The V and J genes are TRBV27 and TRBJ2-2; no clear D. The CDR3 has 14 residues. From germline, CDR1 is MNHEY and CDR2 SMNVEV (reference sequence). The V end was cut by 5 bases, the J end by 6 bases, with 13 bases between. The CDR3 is CASSPHSPPGELFF. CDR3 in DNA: TGTGCCAGCAGTCCCCATTCCCCCCCCGGGGAGCTGTTTTTT.

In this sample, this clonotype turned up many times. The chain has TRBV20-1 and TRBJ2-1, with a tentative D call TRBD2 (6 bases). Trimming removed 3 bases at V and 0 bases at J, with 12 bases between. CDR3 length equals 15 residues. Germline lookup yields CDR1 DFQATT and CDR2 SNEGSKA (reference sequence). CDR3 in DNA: TGCAGTGCTAGGGAGGGCGCGAGCTCCTACAATGAGCAGTTCTTC. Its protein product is CSAREGASSYNEQFF.

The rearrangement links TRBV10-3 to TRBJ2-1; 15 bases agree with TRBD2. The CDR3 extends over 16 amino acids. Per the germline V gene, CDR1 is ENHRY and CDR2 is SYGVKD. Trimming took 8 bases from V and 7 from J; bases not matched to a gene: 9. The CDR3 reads CAIFEPGLAGGNEQFF. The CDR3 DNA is TGTGCCATCTTTGAGCCGGGACTAGCGGGAGGAAATGAGCAGTTCTTC.

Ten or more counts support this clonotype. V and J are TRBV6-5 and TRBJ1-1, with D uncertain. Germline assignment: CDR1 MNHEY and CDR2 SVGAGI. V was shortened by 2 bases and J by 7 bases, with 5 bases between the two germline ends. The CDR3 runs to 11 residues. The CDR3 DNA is TGTGCCAGCAGTTACGCCAGTGAAGCTTTCTTT. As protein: CASSYASEAFF.

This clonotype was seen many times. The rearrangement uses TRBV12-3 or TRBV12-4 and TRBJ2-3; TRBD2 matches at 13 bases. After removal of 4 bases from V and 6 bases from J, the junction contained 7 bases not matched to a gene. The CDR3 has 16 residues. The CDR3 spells CASSWTSGSGVDTQYF. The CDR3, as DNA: TGTGCCAGCAGTTGGACTAGCGGGAGCGGCGTGGATACGCAGTATTTT.

CDR3 in amino acids: CASSAPGRSNEQFF. The CDR3, as DNA: TGTGCCAGCAGCGCTCCTGGACGGTCCAATGAGCAGTTCTTC. The chain carries TRBV28 and TRBJ2-1; the D is unclear. The CDR3 covers 14 residues. Per the germline V gene, CDR1 is MDHEN and CDR2 is SYDVKM. Trimming removed 6 bases at V and 6 bases at J, with 15 bases between.

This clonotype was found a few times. Written as DNA, the CDR3 is TGCAGCTACCAAAAGTCAGGTAACGAGCAGTACTTC. This gives the protein CSYQKSGNEQYF. The chain uses TRBV20-1 and TRBJ2-7, with D uncertain. In germline, CDR1 is DFQATT, CDR2 SNEGSKA (reference sequence). This CDR3 is 12 amino acids long.

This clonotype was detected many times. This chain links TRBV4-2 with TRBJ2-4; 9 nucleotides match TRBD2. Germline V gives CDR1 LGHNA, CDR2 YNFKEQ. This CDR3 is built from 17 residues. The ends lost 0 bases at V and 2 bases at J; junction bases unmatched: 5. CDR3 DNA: TGTGCCAGCAGCCAAGAGTGGGCGGGGGGGTCCAAAAACATTCAGTACTTC. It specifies CASSQEWAGGSKNIQYF.

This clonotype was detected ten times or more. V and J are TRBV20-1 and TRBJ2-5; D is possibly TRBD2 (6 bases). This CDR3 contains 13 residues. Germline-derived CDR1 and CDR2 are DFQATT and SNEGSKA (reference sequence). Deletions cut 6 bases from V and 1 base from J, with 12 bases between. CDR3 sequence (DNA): TGCAGTGCGGACCTTAGCGGCCAAGAGACCCAGTACTTC. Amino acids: CSADLSGQETQYF.

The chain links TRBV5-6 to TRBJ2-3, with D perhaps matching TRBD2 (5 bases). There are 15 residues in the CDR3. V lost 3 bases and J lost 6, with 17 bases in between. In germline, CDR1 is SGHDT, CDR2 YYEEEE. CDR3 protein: CASSWPDPGVDTQYF. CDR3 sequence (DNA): TGTGCCAGCAGCTGGCCGGATCCCGGGGTGGATACGCAGTATTTT.

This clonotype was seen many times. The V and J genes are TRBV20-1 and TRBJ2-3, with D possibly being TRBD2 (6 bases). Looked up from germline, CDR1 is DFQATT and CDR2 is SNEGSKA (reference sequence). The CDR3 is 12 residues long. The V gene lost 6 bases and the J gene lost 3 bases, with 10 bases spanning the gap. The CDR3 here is CSAWDLTDTQYF. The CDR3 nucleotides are TGCAGTGCATGGGACTTGACAGATACGCAGTATTTT.

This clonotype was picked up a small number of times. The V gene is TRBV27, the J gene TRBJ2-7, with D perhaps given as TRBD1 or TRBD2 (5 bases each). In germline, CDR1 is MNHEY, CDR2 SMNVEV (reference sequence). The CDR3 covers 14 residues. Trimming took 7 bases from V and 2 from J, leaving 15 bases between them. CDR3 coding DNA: TGTGCCAGCACCACCCCGGGGCGGACCTACGAGCAGTACTTC. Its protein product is CASTTPGRTYEQYF.

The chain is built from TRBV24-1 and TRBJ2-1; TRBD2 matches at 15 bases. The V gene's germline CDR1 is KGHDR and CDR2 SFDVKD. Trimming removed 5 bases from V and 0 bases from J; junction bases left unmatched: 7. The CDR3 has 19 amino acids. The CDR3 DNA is TGTGCCACCAGTGCCCTAGGGACTAGCGGGGGGAGCTCCTACAATGAGCAGTTCTTC. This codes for CATSALGTSGGSSYNEQFF.

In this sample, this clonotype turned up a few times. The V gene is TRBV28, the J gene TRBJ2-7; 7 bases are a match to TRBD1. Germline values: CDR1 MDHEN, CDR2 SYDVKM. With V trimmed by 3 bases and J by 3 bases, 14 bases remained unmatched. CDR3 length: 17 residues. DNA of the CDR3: TGTGCCAGCAGTTTTCCCCCCCGGGACAGAGGGCTCTACGAGCAGTACTTC. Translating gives CASSFPPRDRGLYEQYF.

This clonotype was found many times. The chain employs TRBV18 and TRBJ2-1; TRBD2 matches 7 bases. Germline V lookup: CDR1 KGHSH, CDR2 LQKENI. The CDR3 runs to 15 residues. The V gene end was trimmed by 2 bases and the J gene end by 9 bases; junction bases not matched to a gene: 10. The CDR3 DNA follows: TGTGCCAGCTCACCAGACGCGGGAGTATACGTTGAGCAGTTCTTC. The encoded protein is CASSPDAGVYVEQFF.

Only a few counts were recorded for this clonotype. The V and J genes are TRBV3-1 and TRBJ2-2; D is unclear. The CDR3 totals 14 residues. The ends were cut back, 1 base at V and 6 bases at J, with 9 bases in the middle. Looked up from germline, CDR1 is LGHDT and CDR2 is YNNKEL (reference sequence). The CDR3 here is CASSQVTGPGELFF. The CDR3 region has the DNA TGTGCCAGCAGCCAAGTCACCGGTCCCGGGGAGCTGTTTTTT. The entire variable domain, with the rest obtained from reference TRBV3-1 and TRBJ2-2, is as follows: DTAVSQTPKYLVTQMGNDKSIKCEQNLGHDTMYWYKQDSKKFLKIMFSYNNKELIINETVPNRFSPKSPDKAHLNLHINSLELGDSAVYFCASSQVTGPGELFFGEGSRLTVL.

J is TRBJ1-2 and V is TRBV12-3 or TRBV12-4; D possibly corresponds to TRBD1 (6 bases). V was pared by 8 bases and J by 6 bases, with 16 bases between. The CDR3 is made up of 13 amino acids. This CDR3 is CASGVQGVNGYTF. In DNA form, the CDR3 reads TGTGCCAGCGGGGTACAGGGAGTCAATGGCTACACCTTC.

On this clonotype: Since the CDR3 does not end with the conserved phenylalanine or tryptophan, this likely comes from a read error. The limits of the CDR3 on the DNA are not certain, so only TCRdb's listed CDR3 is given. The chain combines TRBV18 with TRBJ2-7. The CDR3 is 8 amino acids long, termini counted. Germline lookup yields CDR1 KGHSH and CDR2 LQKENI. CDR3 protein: CASSPGST.

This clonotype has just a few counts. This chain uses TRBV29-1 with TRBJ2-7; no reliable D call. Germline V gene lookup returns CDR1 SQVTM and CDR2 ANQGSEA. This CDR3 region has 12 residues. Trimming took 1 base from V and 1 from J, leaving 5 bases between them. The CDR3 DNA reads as TGCAGCGTTGAAGTACCATCCTACGAGCAGTACTTC. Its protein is CSVEVPSYEQYF.

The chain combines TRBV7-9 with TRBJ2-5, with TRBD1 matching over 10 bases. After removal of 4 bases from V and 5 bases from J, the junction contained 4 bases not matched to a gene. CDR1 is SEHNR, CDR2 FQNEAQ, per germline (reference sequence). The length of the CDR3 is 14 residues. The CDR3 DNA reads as TGTGCCAGCAGCTGGGACAGGGGCGTCGAGACCCAGTACTTC. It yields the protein CASSWDRGVETQYF. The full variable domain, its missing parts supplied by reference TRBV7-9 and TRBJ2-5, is DTGVSQNPRHKITKRGQNVTFRCDPISEHNRLYWYRQTLGQGPEFLTYFQNEAQLEKSRLLSDRFSAERPKGSFSTLEIQRTEQGDSAMYLCASSWDRGVETQYFGPGTRLLVL.

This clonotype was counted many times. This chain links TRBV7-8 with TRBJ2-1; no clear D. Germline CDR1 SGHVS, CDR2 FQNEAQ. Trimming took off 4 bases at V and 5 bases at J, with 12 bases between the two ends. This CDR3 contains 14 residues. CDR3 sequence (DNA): TGTGCCAGCAGCTGGGTAGCATACGACAATGAGCAGTTCTTC. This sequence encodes CASSWVAYDNEQFF.

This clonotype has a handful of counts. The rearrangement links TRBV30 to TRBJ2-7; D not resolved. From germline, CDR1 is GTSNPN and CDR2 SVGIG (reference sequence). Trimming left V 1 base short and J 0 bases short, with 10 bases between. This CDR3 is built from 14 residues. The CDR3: CAWSEGRHSYEQYF. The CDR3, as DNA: TGTGCCTGGAGTGAGGGCAGGCACTCCTACGAGCAGTACTTC.

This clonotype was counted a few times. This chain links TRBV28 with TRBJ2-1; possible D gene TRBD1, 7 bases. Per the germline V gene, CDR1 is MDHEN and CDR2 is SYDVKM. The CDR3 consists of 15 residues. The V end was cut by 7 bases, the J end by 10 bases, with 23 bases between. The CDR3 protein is CASIPPEGARFEQFF. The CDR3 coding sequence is TGTGCCAGCATCCCCCCGGAGGGGGCGCGGTTCGAGCAGTTCTTC.

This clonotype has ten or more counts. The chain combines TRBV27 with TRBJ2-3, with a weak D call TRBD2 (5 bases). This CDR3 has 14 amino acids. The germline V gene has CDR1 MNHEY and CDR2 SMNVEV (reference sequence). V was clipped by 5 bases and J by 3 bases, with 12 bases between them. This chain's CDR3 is CASSPRVVTDTQYF. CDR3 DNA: TGTGCCAGCAGTCCGAGGGTCGTGACAGATACGCAGTATTTT.

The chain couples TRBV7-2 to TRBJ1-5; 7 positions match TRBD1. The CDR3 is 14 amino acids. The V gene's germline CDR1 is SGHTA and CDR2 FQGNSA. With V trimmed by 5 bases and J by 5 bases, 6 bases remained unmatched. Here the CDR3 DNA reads TGTGCCAGCAGCCCTGGGACAGACTATCAGCCCCAGCATTTT. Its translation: CASSPGTDYQPQHF.

The CDR3 sequence: CAISAGAGANVLTF. The CDR3 bases are TGTGCCATCAGTGCGGGGGCTGGGGCCAACGTCCTGACTTTC. J is TRBJ2-6 and V is TRBV10-3; perhaps TRBD2 as D (6 bases). This CDR3 comprises 14 residues. Trimming left V 4 bases short and J 2 bases short, with 6 bases between. Germline V gene lookup returns CDR1 ENHRY and CDR2 SYGVKD.